Reported below is one TCR beta chain. The sample belongs to a study of patients and donors after allogeneic stem cell transplantation. TCRdb re-analysed the RT-PCR reads in MiXCR, keeping a single row per CDR3 protein. The sample has roughly 960,000 distinct CDR3 sequences; roughly 18% are singletons. V was pared by 7 bases and J by 5 bases, with 10 bases between. Germline V gene sequence: CDR1 SGHRS, CDR2 YFSETQ. The CDR3 is 11 residues long. The clonotype was recovered from a human donor who was either an allogeneic HSCT recipient or a stem cell or donor lymphocyte infusion donor (not recorded which). It is not recorded whose cells these are; they may come from a transplant donor. The sequenced sample was blood, either unsorted or a sorted T cell fraction (not recorded which). The chain recombines TRBV5-1 with TRBJ2-7, with D hard to call. The CDR3: CASRALHEQYF. As DNA, the CDR3 is TGCGCCAGCCGTGCTCTCCACGAGCAGTACTTC.